This TCR beta chain was found in a study of control samples from healthy donors and cancer patients. The assay was immunoSEQ multiplex PCR, and TCRdb's table has in-frame clones only and misses some. This repertoire shows more than 45,000 clones, over 90% found once; its top ten account for 23%. Unmatched junction bases numbered 3, after V lost 3 bases and J lost 1 base. The CDR3 loop spans 14 amino acids. Germline V gene data show CDR1 as SGHRS and CDR2 as YFSETQ. The rearrangement links TRBV5-1 to TRBJ2-7; 8 bases are a match to TRBD1. The material sequenced was PBMCs. This sequence was found in a woman aged 50 to 60 with head and neck cancer. The CDR3 sequence is CASSSGQGSYEQYF. DNA of the CDR3: TGCGCCAGCAGCTCCGGACAGGGATCCTACGAGCAGTACTTC. The whole variable domain, remainder taken from reference TRBV5-1 and TRBJ2-7, is KAGVTQTPRYLIKTRGQQVTLSCSPISGHRSVSWYQQTPGQGLQFLFEYFSETQRNKGNFPGRFSGRQFSNSRSEMNVSTLELGDSALYLCASSSGQGSYEQYFGPGTRLTVT.